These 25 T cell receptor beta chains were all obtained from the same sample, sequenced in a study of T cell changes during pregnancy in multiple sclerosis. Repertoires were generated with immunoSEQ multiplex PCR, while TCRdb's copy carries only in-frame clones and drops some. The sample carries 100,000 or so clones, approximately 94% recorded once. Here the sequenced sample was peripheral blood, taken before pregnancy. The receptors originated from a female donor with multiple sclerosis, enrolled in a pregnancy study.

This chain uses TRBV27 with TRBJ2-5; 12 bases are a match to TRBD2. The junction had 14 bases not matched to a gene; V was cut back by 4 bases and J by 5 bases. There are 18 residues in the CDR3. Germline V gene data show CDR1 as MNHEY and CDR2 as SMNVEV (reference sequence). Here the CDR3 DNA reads TGTGCCAGCAGTTCAAACCGACTAGCGGGAGTGGAATCGGAGACCCAGTACTTC. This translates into CASSSNRLAGVESETQYF.

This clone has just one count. Here the CDR3 reads CSVTGGQGAVYGYTF. As DNA, the CDR3 is TGCAGCGTAACCGGGGGACAGGGGGCTGTCTATGGCTACACCTTC. This rearrangement joins TRBV29-1 to TRBJ1-2; 12 bases align to TRBD1. The length of the CDR3 is 15 residues. Looked up from germline, CDR1 is SQVTM and CDR2 is ANQGSEA. With V trimmed by 6 bases and J by 4 bases, 9 bases remained unmatched.

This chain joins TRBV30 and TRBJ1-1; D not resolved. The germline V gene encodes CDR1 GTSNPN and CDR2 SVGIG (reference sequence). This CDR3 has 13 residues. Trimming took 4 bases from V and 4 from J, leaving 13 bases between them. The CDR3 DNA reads TGTGCCTGGATCATGGATGGGAGCACTGAAGCTTTCTTT. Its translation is CAWIMDGSTEAFF.

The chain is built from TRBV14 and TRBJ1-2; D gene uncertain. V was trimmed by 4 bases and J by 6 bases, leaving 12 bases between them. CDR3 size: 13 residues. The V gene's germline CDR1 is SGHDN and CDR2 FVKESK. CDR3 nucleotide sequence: TGTGCCAGCAGCCCGAATCGGTTGGATGGCTACACCTTC. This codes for CASSPNRLDGYTF. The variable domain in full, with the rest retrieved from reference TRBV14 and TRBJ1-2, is EAGVTQFPSHSVIEKGQTVTLRCDPISGHDNLYWYRRVMGKEIKFLLHFVKESKQDESGMPNNRFLAERTGGTYSTLKVQPAELEDSGVYFCASSPNRLDGYTFGSGTRLTVV.

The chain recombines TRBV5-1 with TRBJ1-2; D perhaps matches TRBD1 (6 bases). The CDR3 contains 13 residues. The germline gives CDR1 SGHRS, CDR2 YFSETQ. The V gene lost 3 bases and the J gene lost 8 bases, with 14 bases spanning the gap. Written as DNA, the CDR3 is TGCGCCAGCAGCTACCAGCAGGGGAGCGGCTACACCTTC. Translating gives CASSYQQGSGYTF.

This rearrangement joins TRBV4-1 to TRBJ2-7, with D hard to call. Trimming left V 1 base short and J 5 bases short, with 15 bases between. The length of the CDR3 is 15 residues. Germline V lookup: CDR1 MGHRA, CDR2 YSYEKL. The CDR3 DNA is TGCGCCAGCAGCCAAGTCTATTCCCTCGGTAACGAGCAGTACTTC. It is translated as CASSQVYSLGNEQYF.

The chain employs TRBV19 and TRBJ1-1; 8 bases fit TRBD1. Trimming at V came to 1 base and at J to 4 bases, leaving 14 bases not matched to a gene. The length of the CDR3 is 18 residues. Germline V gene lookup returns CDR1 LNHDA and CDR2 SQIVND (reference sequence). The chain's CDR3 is CASSIVTRDRREITEAFF. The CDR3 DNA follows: TGTGCCAGTAGTATAGTTACGAGGGACAGGCGGGAGATCACTGAAGCTTTCTTT. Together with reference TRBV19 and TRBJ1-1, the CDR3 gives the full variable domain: DGGITQSPKYLFRKEGQNVTLSCEQNLNHDAMYWYRQDPGQGLRLIYYSQIVNDFQKGDIAEGYSVSREKKESFPLTVTSAQKNPTAFYLCASSIVTRDRREITEAFFGQGTRLTVV.

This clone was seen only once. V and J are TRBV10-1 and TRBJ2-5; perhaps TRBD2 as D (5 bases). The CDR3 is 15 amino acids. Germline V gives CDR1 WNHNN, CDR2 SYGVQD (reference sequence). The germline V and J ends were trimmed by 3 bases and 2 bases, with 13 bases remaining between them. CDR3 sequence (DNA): TGCGCCAGCAGTGAAGGCAAAAGAGGGCAAGAGACCCAGTACTTC. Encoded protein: CASSEGKRGQETQYF.

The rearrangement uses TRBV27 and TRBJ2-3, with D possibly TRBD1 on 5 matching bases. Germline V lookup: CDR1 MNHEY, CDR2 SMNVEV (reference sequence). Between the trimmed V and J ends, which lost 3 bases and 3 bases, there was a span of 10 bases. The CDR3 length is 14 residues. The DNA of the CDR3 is TGTGCCAGCAGTTTTTCCAAGGGGACAGATACGCAGTATTTT. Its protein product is CASSFSKGTDTQYF.

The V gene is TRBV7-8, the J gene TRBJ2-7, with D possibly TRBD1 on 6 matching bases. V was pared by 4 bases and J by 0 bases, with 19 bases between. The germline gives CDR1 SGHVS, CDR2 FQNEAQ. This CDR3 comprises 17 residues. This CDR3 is CASSYDLDRPLSYEQYF. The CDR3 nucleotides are TGTGCCAGCAGCTACGATCTCGACAGGCCCCTCTCCTACGAGCAGTACTTC.

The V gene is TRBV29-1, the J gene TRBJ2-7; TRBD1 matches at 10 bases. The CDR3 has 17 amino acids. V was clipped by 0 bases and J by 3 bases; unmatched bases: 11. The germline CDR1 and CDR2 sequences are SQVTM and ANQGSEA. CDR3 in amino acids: CSVEDRGPTGGSYEQYF. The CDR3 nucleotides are TGCAGCGTTGAAGATCGAGGGCCGACAGGGGGCAGCTACGAGCAGTACTTC.

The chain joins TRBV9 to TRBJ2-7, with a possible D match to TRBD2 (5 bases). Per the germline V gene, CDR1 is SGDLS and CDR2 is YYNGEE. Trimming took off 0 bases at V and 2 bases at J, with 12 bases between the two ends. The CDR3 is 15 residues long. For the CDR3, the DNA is TGTGCCAGCAGCGTAGCTTATGGTAGCGCCTACGAGCAGTACTTC. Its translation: CASSVAYGSAYEQYF.

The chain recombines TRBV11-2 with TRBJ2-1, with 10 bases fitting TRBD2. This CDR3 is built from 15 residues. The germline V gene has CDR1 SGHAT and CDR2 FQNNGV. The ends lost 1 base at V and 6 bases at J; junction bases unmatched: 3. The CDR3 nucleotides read TGTGCCAGCAGCTTAGCACTAGCGGGGCTCAATGAGCAGTTCTTC. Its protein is CASSLALAGLNEQFF.

The CDR3 spells CASRMGGGVGEKLFF. DNA of the CDR3: TGTGCCAGCAGGATGGGGGGGGGAGTTGGGGAAAAACTGTTTTTT. The chain carries TRBV2 and TRBJ1-4; perhaps TRBD1 as D (5 bases). V was shortened by 6 bases and J by 8 bases, with 19 bases between the two germline ends. The CDR3 contains 15 residues. Germline V gene lookup returns CDR1 SNHLY and CDR2 FYNNEI.

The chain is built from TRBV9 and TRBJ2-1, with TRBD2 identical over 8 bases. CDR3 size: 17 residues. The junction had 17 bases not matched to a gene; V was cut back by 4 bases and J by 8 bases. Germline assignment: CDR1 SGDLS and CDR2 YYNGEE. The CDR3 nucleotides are TGTGCCAGCAGCCCCCGGGGGGGGAGCGGAGCCTTGGATGAGCAGTTCTTC. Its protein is CASSPRGGSGALDEQFF.

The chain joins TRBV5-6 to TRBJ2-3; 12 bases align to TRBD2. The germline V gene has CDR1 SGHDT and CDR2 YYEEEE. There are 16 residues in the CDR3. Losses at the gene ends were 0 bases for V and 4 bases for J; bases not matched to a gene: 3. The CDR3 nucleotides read TGTGCCAGCAGCTTGGGACTAGCGGGAGTCCCAGATACGCAGTATTTT. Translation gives CASSLGLAGVPDTQYF.

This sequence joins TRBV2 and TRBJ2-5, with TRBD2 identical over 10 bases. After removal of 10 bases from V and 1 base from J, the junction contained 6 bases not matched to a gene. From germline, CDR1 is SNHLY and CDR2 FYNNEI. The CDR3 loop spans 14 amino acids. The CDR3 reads CAIALAGFQETQYF. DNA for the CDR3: TGTGCCATAGCACTAGCGGGATTCCAAGAGACCCAGTACTTC. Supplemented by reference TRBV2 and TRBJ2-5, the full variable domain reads EPEVTQTPSHQVTQMGQEVILRCVPISNHLYFYWYRQILGQKVEFLVSFYNNEISEKSEIFDDQFSVERPDGSNFTLKIRSTKLEDSAMYFCAIALAGFQETQYFGPGTRLLVL.

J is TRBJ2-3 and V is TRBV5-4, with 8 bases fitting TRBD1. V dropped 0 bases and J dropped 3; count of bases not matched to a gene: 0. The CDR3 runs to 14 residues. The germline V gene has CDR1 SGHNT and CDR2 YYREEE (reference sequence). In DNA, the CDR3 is TGTGCCAGCAGCTTGGGGACAGGGACAGATACGCAGTATTTT. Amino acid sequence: CASSLGTGTDTQYF.

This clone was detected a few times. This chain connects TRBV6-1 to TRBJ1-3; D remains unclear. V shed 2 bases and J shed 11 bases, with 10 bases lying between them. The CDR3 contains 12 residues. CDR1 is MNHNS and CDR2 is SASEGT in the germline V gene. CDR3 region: CASSELGKPIYF. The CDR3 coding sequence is TGTGCCAGCAGTGAACTAGGAAAGCCCATATATTTT.

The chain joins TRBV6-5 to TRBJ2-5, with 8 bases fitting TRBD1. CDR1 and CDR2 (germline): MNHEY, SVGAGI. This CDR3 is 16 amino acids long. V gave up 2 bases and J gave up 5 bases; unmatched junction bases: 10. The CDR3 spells CASSYELQGVLETQYF. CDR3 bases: TGTGCCAGCAGTTACGAGCTACAGGGGGTTCTCGAGACCCAGTACTTC.

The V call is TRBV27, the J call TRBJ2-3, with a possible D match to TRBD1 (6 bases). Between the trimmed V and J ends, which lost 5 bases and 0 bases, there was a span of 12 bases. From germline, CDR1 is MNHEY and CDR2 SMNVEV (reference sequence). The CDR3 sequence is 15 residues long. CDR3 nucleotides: TGTGCCAGCAGTCCACGACAGGCTAGCACAGATACGCAGTATTTT. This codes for CASSPRQASTDTQYF.

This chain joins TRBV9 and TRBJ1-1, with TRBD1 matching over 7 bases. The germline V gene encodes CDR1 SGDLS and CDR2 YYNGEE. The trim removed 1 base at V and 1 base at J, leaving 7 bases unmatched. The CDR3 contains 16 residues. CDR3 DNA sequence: TGTGCCAGCAGCGTAAATCGGGACAGACAGAACACTGAAGCTTTCTTT. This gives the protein CASSVNRDRQNTEAFF.

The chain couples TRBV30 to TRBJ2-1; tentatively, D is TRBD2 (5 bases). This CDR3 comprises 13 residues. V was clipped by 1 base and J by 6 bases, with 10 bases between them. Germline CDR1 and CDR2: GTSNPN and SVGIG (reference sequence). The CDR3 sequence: CAWSAGLVNEQFF. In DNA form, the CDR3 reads TGTGCCTGGAGTGCCGGACTGGTCAATGAGCAGTTCTTC.

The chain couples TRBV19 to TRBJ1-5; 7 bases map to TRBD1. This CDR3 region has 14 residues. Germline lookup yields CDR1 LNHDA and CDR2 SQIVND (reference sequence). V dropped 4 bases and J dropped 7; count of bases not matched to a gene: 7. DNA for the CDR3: TGTGCCAGTAGTACAGGGGGAGGAGCGCAGCCCCAGCATTTT. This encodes CASSTGGGAQPQHF.

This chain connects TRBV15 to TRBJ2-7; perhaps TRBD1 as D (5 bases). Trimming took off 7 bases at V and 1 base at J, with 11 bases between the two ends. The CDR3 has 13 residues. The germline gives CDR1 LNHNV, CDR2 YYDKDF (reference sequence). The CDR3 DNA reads TGTGCCACCACCTCAGGGTTTTCCTACGAGCAGTACTTC. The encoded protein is CATTSGFSYEQYF.